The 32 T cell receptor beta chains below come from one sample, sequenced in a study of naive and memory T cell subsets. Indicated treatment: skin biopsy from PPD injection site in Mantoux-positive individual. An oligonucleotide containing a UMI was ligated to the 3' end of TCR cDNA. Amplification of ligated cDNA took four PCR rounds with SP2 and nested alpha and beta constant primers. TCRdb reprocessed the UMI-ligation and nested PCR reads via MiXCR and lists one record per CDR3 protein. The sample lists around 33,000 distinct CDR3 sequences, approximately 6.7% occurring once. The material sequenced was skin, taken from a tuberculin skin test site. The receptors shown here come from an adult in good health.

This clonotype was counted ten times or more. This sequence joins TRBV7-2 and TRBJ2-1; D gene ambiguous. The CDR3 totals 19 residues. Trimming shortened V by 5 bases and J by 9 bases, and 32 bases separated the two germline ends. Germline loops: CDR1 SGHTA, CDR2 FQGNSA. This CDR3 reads CASSRTDRTALLVMGEQFF. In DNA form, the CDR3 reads TGTGCCAGCAGCCGAACCGATAGAACTGCACTTTTAGTAATGGGTGAGCAGTTCTTC.

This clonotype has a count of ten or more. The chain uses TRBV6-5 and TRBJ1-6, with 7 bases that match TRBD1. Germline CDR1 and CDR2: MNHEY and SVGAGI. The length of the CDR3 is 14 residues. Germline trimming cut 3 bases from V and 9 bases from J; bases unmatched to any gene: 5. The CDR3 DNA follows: TGTGCCAGCAGTTATGGACAGGCGTTTTCACCCCTCCACTTT. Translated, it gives CASSYGQAFSPLHF.

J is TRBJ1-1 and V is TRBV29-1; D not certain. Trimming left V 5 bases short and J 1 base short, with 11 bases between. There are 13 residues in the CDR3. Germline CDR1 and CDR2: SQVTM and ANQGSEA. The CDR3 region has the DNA TGCAGCGTTTTAGTGCCAAGGAACACTGAAGCTTTCTTT. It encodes CSVLVPRNTEAFF.

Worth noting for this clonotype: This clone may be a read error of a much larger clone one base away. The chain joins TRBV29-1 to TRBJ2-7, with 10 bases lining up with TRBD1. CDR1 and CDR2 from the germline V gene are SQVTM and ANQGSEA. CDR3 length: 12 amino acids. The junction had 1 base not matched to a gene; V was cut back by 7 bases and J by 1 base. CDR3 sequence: CSEGQGSYEQYF. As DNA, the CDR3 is TGCAGCGAGGGACAGGGGTCCTACGAGCAGTACTTC.

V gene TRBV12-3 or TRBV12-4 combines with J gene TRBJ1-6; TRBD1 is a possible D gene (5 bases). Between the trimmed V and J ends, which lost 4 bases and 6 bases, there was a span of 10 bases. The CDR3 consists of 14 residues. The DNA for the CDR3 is TGTGCCAGCAGTTCTGGGGGAGGTAATTCACCCCTCCACTTT. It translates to CASSSGGGNSPLHF.

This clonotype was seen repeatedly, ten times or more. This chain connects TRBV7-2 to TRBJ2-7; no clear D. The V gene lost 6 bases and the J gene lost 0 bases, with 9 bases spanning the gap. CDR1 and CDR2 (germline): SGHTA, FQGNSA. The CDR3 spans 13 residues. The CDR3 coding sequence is TGTGCCAGCAGGCTCGGCAGCTCCTACGAGCAGTACTTC. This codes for CASRLGSSYEQYF.

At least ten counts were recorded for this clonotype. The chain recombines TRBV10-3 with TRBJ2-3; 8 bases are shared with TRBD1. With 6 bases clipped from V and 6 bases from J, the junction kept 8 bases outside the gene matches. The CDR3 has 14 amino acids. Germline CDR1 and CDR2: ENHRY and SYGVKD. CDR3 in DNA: TGTGCCATCAGGGAACTAGGGACAGGCGATACGCAGTATTTT. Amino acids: CAIRELGTGDTQYF.

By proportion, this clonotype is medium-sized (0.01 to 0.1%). The CDR3 DNA is TGTGCCAGCAGCGTAACTAGCGGGGGATTCTACGAGCAGTACTTC. Its translation is CASSVTSGGFYEQYF. The gene calls are TRBV7-2 and TRBJ2-7; 11 bases align to TRBD2. The CDR3 totals 15 residues. Germline V gene data show CDR1 as SGHTA and CDR2 as FQGNSA. V lost 5 bases, J lost 3 bases, and 6 bases stayed unmatched.

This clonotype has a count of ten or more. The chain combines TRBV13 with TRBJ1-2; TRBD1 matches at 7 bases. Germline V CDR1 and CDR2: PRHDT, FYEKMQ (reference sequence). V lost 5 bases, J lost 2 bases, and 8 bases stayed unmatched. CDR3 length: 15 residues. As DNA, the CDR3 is TGTGCCAGCAGCATCGGACAGGTTCAAAACTATGGCTACACCTTC. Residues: CASSIGQVQNYGYTF.

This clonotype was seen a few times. For the CDR3, the DNA is TGTGCCAGCAGTACACAACAGGGGCCAATTCCATATAGCAATCAGCCCCAGCATTTT. Residues: CASSTQQGPIPYSNQPQHF. The rearrangement links TRBV6-1 to TRBJ1-5; 7 bases match TRBD1. The CDR3 is made up of 19 amino acids. Germline lookup yields CDR1 MNHNS and CDR2 SASEGT. Trimming cost V 5 bases and J 0 bases; bases outside gene matches: 16.

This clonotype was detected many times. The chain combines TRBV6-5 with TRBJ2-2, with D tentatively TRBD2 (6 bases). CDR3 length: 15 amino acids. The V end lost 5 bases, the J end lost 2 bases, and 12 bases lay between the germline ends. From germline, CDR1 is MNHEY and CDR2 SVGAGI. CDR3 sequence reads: CASSPPGVNTGELFF. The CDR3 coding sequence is TGTGCCAGCAGTCCGCCGGGGGTCAACACCGGGGAGCTGTTTTTT.

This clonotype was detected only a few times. The CDR3 DNA reads as TGTGCCAGCAGTGAGTCGGGACAGGGGCGGCCTGAGCAGTTCTTC. It specifies CASSESGQGRPEQFF. V gene TRBV25-1 combines with J gene TRBJ2-1, with 10 bases matching TRBD1. Germline trimming cut 3 bases from V and 9 bases from J; bases unmatched to any gene: 8. The CDR3 spans 15 residues. Germline V gene sequence: CDR1 MGHDK, CDR2 SYGVNS.

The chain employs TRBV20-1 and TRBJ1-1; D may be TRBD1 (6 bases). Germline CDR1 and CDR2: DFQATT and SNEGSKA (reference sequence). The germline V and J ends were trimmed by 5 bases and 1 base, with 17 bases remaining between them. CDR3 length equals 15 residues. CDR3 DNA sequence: TGCAGTGCTTTTCTAGTATGGGGGCGGAACACTGAAGCTTTCTTT. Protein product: CSAFLVWGRNTEAFF.

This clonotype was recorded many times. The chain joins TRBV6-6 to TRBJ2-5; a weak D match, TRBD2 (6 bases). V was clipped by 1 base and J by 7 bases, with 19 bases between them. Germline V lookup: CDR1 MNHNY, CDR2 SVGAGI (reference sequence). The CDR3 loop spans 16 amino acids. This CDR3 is CASSYFEGYPGGTQYF. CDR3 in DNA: TGTGCCAGCAGTTACTTTGAGGGCTACCCCGGGGGGACCCAGTACTTC.

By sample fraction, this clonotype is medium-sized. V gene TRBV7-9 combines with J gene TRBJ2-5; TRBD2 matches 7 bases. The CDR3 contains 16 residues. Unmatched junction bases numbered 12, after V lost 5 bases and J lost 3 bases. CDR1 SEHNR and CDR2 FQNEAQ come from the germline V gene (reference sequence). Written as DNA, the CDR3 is TGTGCCAGCAGCGGAGCGGGGCTCGGCTGGGAAGAGACCCAGTACTTC. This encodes CASSGAGLGWEETQYF.

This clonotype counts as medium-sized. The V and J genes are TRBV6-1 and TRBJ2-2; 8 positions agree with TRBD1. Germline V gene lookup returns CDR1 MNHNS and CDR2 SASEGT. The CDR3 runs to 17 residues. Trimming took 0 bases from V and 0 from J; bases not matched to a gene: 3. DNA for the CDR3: TGTGCCAGCAGTGAAGCGCAGGGGGCAGCGAACACCGGGGAGCTGTTTTTT. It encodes CASSEAQGAANTGELFF.

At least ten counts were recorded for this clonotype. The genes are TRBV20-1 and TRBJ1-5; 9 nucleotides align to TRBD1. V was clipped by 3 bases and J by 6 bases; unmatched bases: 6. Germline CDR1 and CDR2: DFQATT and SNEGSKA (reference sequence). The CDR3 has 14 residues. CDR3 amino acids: CSARATGGIQPQHF. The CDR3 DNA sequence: TGCAGTGCTAGGGCGACAGGGGGAATTCAGCCCCAGCATTTT.

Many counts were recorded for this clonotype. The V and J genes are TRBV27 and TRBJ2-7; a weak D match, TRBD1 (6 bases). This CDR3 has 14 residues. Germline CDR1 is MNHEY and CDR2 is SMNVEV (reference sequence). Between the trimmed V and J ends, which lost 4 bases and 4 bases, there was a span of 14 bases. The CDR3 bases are TGTGCCAGCAGTTCCCAGGGGACGGTGTACGAGCAGTACTTC. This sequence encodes CASSSQGTVYEQYF.

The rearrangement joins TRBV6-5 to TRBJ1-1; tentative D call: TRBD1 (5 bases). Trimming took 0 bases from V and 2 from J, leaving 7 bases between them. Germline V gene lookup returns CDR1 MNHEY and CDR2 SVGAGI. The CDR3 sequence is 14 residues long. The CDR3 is CASSYSGDNTEAFF. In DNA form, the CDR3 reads TGTGCCAGCAGTTACTCGGGGGACAACACTGAAGCTTTCTTT.

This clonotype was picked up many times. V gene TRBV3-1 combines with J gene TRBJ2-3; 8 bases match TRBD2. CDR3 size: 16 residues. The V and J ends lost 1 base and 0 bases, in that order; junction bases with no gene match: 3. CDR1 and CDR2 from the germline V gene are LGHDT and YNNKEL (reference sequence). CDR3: CASSQVASGSTDTQYF. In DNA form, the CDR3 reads TGTGCCAGCAGCCAAGTGGCTAGCGGGAGCACAGATACGCAGTATTTT.

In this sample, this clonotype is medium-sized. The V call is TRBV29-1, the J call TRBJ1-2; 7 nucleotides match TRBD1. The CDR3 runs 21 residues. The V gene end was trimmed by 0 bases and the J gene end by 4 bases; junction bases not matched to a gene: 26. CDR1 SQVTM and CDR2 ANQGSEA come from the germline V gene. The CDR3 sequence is CSVEDRGRTGLPQGVVYGYTF. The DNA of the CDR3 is TGCAGCGTTGAAGATCGAGGTCGTACAGGGCTCCCCCAGGGGGTTGTCTATGGCTACACCTTC.

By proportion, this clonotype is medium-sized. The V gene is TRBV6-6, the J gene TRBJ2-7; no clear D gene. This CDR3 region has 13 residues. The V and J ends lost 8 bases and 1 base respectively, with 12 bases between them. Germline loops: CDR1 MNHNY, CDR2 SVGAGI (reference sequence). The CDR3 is CASEAAPSYEQYF. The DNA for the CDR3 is TGTGCCAGCGAGGCAGCGCCTTCCTACGAGCAGTACTTC.

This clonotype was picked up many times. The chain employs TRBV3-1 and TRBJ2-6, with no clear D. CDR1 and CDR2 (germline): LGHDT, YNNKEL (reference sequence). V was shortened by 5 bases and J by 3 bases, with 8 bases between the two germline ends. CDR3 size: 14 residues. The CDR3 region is CASSRVGGANVLTF. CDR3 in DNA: TGTGCCAGCAGCAGGGTTGGTGGGGCCAACGTCCTGACTTTC.

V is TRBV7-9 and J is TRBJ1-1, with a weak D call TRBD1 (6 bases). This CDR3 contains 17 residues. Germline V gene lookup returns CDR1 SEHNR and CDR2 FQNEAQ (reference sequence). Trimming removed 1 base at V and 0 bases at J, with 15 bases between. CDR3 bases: TGTGCCAGCAGCTTAGGCGGGGGGGGGCATTTGAACACTGAAGCTTTCTTT. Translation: CASSLGGGGHLNTEAFF.

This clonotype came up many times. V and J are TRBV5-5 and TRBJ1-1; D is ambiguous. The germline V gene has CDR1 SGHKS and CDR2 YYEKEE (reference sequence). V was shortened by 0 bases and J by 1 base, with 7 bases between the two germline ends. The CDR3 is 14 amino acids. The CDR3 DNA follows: TGTGCCAGCAGCTTGGTTACCACGAACACTGAAGCTTTCTTT. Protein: CASSLVTTNTEAFF.

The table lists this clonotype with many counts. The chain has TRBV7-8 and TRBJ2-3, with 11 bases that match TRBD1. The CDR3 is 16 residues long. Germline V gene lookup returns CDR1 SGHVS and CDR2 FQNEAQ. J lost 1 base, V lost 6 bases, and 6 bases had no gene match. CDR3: CASSTLGQGGTDTQYF. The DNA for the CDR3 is TGTGCCAGCAGTACCTTGGGACAGGGGGGCACAGATACGCAGTATTTT.

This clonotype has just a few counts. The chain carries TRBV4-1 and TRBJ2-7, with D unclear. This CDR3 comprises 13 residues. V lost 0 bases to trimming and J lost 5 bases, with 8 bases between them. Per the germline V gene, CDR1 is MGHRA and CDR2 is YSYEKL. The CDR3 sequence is CASSQDLDDEQYF. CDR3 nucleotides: TGCGCCAGCAGCCAAGATTTAGACGACGAGCAGTACTTC.

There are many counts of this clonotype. The CDR3 here is CASSSNTGELFF. DNA for the CDR3: TGCGCCAGCAGCTCCAACACCGGGGAGCTGTTTTTT. J is TRBJ2-2 and V is TRBV5-1; D unclear. The CDR3 spans 12 residues. CDR1 and CDR2 from the germline V gene are SGHRS and YFSETQ. Trimming stripped 3 bases from V and 2 bases from J, with 2 bases between.

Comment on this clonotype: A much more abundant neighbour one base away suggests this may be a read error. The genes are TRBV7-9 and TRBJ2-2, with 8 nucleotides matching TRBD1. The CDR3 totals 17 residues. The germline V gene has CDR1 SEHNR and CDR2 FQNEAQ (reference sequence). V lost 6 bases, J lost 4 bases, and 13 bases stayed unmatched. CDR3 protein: CASRDIRGQECTGELFF. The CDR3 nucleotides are TGTGCCAGCAGAGACATAAGGGGACAGGAGTGCACCGGGGAGCTGTTTTTT.

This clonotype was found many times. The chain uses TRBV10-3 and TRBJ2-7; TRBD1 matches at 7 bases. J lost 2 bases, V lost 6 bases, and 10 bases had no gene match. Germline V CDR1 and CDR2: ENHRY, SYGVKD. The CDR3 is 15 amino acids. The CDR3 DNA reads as TGTGCCATCAGCAAAAACAGGGGAATAGCCTACGAGCAGTACTTC. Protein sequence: CAISKNRGIAYEQYF.

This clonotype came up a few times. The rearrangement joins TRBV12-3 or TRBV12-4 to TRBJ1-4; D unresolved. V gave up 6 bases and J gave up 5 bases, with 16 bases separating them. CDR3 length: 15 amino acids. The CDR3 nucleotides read TGTGCCAGCAGCCCCGGCAGGACGAAGAATGAAAAACTGTTTTTT. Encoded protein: CASSPGRTKNEKLFF.

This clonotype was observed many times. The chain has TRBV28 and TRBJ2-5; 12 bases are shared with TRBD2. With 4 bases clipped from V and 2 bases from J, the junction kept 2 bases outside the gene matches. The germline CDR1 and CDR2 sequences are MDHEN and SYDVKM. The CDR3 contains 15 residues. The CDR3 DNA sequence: TGTGCCAGCAGTTCGCTAGCGGGAGGGCAAGAGACCCAGTACTTC. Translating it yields CASSSLAGGQETQYF.